The 7 T cell receptor beta chains below all came from one sample that was sequenced in a study of OX40 agonist ivuxolimab in advanced cancers. Clones were read by immunoSEQ multiplex PCR, and TCRdb kept only the in-frame ones, dropping some. The sample has nearly 90,000 clones; around nine tenths are singletons. Source: CD4+ or CD8+ T cells sorted from blood, taken in a trial of the OX40 agonist ivuxolimab. These TCRs come from an adult with an advanced solid tumor such as melanoma, head and neck, liver or kidney cancer.

This clone has a single count. The V and J genes are TRBV19 and TRBJ1-5; maybe TRBD1 (6 bases). The CDR3 spans 14 residues. Trimming took 4 bases from V and 7 from J, leaving 14 bases between them. Germline V gene data show CDR1 as LNHDA and CDR2 as SQIVND (reference sequence). Here the CDR3 reads CASSSRQGSQPQHF. The CDR3 DNA reads as TGTGCCAGTAGTAGCCGTCAGGGGAGCCAGCCCCAGCATTTT.

The V gene is TRBV5-1, the J gene TRBJ2-3, with D possibly being TRBD2 (6 bases). CDR1 is SGHRS, CDR2 YFSETQ, per germline. Between the trimmed V and J ends, which lost 4 bases and 1 base, there was a span of 13 bases. The CDR3 extends over 15 amino acids. CDR3 amino acids: CASSNTASGTDTQYF. In nucleotides, the CDR3 is TGCGCCAGCAGCAACACAGCTAGCGGCACAGATACGCAGTATTTT.

CDR3 sequence (DNA): TGTGCCAGCAGCTTGGCTTTAGGGCTCTCTGGGGCCAACGTCCTGACTTTC. Translation: CASSLALGLSGANVLTF. The rearrangement joins TRBV5-6 to TRBJ2-6; no definite D call. The CDR3 is 17 amino acids. Trimming took 0 bases from V and 0 from J, leaving 10 bases between them. Germline V gene lookup returns CDR1 SGHDT and CDR2 YYEEEE.

V and J are TRBV7-2 and TRBJ2-3, with 16 bases identical to TRBD2. J gave up 5 bases and V 5 bases, and 13 bases lay outside the gene matches. The CDR3 sequence is 19 residues long. Germline V gives CDR1 SGHTA, CDR2 FQGNSA. CDR3 amino acids: CASSATGTSGRAGGDTQYF. The CDR3 nucleotides are TGTGCCAGCAGCGCAACCGGGACTAGCGGGAGGGCCGGCGGAGATACGCAGTATTTT.

The chain has TRBV30 and TRBJ2-1, with 8 bases fitting TRBD2. CDR3 size: 13 residues. The germline gives CDR1 GTSNPN, CDR2 SVGIG (reference sequence). Germline trimming cut 5 bases from V and 6 bases from J; bases unmatched to any gene: 6. Here the CDR3 reads CAWGAGATNEQFF. In DNA, the CDR3 is TGTGCCTGGGGAGCGGGGGCGACCAATGAGCAGTTCTTC.

The chain is built from TRBV5-1 and TRBJ2-7; TRBD2 matches at 12 bases. Germline V lookup: CDR1 SGHRS, CDR2 YFSETQ. The CDR3 has 17 amino acids. With 2 bases clipped from V and 7 bases from J, the junction kept 13 bases outside the gene matches. The CDR3 DNA sequence: TGCGCCAGCAGCTTAATGCTAGCGGGAGGGCCGTTAGGAGAGCAGTACTTC. Its protein product is CASSLMLAGGPLGEQYF.

The rearrangement links TRBV30 to TRBJ2-5, with D possibly matching TRBD2 (6 bases). The germline gives CDR1 GTSNPN, CDR2 SVGIG (reference sequence). This CDR3 has 13 residues. V gave up 0 bases and J gave up 5 bases, with 10 bases separating them. The CDR3 coding sequence is TGTGCCTGGAGTGTTGGGGGGAGGGAGACCCAGTACTTC. This translates into CAWSVGGRETQYF.